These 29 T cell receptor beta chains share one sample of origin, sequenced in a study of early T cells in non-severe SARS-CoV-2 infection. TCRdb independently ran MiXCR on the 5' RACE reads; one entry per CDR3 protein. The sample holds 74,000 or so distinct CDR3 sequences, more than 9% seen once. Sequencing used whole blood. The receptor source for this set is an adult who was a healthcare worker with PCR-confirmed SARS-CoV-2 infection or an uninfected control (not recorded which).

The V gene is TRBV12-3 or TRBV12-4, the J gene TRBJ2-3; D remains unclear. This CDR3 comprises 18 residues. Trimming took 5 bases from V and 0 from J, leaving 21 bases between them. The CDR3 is CASSPRVAAYISTDTQYF. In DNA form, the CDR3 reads TGTGCCAGCAGTCCTAGGGTTGCAGCCTATATAAGCACAGATACGCAGTATTTT.

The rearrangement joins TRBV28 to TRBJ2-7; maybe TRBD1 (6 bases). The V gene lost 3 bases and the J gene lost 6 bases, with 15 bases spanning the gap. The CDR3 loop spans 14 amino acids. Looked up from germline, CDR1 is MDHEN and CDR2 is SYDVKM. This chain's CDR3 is CASSFRPGQSEQYF. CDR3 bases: TGTGCCAGCAGTTTCCGCCCCGGACAGAGCGAGCAGTACTTC.

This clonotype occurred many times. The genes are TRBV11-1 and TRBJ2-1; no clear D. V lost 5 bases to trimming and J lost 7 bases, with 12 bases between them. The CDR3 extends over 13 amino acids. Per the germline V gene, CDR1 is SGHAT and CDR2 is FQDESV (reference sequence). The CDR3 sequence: CASSGWFGNEQFF. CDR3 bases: TGTGCCAGCAGCGGTTGGTTTGGGAATGAGCAGTTCTTC.

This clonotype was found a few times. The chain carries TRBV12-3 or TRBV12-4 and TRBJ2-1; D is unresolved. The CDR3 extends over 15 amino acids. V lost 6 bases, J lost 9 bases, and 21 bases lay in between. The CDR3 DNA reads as TGTGCCAGCAGCCCAACCCGTTCGGGTTTTGGTGAGCAGTTCTTC. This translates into CASSPTRSGFGEQFF.

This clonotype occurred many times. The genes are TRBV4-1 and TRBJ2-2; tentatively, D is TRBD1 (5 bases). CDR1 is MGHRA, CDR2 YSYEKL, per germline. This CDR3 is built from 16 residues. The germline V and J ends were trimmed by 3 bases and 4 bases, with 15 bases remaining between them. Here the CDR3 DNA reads TGCGCCAGCAGCCACCCCAGGGTTATTGGCACCGGGGAGCTGTTTTTT. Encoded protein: CASSHPRVIGTGELFF.

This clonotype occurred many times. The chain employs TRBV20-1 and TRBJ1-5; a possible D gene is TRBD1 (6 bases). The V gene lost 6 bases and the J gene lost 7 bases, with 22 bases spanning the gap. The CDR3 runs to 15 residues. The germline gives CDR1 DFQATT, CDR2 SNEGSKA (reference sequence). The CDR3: CSAQRGEQGSQPQHF. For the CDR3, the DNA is TGCAGTGCCCAGAGGGGTGAACAGGGCTCACAGCCCCAGCATTTT.

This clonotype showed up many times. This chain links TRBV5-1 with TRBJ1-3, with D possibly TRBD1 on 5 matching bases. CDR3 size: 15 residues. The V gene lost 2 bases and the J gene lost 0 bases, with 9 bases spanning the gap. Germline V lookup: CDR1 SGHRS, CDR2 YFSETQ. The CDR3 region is CASSFSGASGNTIYF. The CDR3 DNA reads TGCGCCAGCAGCTTCAGTGGGGCCTCTGGAAACACCATATATTTT.

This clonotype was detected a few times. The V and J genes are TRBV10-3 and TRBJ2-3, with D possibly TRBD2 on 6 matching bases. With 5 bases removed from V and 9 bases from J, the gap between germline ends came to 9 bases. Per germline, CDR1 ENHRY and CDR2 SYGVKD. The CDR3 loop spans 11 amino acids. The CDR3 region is CAISKEGTQYF. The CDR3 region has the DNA TGTGCCATCAGTAAGGAGGGGACGCAGTATTTT.

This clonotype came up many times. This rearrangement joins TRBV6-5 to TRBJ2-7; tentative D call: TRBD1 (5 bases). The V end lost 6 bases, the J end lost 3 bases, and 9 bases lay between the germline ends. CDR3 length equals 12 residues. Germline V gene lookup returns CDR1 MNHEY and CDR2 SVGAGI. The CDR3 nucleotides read TGTGCCAGCAGCCATGACAGCTACGAGCAGTACTTC. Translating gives CASSHDSYEQYF.

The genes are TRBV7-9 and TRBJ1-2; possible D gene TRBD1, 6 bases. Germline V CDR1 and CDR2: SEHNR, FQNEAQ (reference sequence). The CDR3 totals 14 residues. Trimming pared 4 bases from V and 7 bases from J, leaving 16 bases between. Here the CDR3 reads CASSSGARPGGYTF. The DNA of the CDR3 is TGTGCCAGCAGCTCAGGGGCTCGACCAGGTGGCTACACCTTC.

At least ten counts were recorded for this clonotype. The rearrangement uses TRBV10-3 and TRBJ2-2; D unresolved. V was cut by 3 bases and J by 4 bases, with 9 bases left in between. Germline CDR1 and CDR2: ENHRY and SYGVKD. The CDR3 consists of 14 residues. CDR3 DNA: TGTGCCATCAGTGACCTTAGCAGCACCGGGGAGCTGTTTTTT. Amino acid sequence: CAISDLSSTGELFF.

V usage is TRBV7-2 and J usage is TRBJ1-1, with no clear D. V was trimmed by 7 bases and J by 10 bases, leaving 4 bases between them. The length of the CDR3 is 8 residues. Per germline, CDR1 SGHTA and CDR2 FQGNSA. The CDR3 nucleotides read TGTGCCAGCAACCGAGCTTTCTTT. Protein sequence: CASNRAFF.

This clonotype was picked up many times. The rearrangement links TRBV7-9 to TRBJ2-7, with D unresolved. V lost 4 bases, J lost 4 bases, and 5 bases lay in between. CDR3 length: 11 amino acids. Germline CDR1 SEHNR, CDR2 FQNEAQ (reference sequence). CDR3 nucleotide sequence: TGTGCCAGCAGCTCAATTTACGAGCAGTACTTC. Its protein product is CASSSIYEQYF.

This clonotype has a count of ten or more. The CDR3 loop reads CASSLGGGGEQYF. CDR3 DNA sequence: TGTGCCAGCAGCTTAGGGGGGGGCGGCGAGCAGTACTTC. The rearrangement joins TRBV7-6 to TRBJ2-7; possible D gene TRBD2, 7 bases. V was clipped by 1 base and J by 6 bases, with 10 bases between them. This CDR3 comprises 13 residues. The germline gives CDR1 SGHVS, CDR2 FNYEAQ. Using reference TRBV7-6 and TRBJ2-7 for the parts outside the CDR3, the full variable domain is GAGVSQSPRYKVTKRGQDVALRCDPISGHVSLYWYRQALGQGPEFLTYFNYEAQQDKSGLPNDRFSAERPEGSISTLTIQRTEQRDSAMYRCASSLGGGGEQYFGPGTRLTVT.

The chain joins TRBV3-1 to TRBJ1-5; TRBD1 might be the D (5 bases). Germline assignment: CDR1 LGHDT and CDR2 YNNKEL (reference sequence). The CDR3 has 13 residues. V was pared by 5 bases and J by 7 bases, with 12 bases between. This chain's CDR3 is CASSVQGSQPQHF. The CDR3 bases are TGTGCCAGCAGCGTCCAGGGAAGCCAGCCCCAGCATTTT. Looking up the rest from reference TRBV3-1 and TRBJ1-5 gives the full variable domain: DTAVSQTPKYLVTQMGNDKSIKCEQNLGHDTMYWYKQDSKKFLKIMFSYNNKELIINETVPNRFSPKSPDKAHLNLHINSLELGDSAVYFCASSVQGSQPQHFGDGTRLSIL.

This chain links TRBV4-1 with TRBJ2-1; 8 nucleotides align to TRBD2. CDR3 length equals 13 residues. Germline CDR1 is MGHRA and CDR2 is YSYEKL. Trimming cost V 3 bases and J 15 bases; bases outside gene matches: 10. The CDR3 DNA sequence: TGCGCCAGCAGCCAGAAATCGGGACTAGTACGGTTCTTC. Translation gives CASSQKSGLVRFF.

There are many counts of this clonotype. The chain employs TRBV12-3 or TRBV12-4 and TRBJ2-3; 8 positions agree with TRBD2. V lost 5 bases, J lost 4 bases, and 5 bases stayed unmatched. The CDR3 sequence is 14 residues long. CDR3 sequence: CASSATGRADTQYF. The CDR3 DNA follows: TGTGCCAGCAGTGCCACCGGGAGGGCAGATACGCAGTATTTT.

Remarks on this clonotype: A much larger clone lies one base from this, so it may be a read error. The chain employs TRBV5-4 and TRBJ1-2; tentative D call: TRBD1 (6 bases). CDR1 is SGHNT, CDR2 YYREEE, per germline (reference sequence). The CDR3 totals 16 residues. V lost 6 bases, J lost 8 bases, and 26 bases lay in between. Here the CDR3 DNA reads TGTGCCAGCACCTTATGGGACAAGCGTGAGACCTTCGGCTACACCTTC. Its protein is CASTLWDKRETFGYTF.

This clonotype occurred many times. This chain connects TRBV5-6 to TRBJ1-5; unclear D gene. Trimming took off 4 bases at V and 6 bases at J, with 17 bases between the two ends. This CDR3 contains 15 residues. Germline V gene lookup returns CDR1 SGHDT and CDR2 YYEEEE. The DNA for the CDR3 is TGTGCCAGCAGCCCCTGGAGTCAAGGATCTCAGCCCCAGCATTTT. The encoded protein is CASSPWSQGSQPQHF.

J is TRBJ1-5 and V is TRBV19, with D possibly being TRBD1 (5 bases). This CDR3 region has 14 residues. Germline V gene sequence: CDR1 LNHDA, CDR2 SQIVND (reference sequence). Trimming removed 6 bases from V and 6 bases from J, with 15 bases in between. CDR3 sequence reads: CASSPTGPGQPQHF. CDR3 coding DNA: TGTGCCAGTAGCCCTACAGGCCCGGGTCAGCCCCAGCATTTT.

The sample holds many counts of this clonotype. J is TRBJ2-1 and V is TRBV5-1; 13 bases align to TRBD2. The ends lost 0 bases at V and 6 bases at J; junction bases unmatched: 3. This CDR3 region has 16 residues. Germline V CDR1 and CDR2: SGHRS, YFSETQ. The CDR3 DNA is TGCGCCAGCAGCTTGGGGGGACTAGCGGGACCCAATGAGCAGTTCTTC. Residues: CASSLGGLAGPNEQFF.

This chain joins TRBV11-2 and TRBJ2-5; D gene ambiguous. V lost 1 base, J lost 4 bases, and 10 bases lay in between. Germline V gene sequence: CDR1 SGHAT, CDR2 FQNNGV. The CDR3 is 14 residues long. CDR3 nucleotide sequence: TGTGCCAGCAGCTTAGTTCCAGTGGGAGAGACCCAGTACTTC. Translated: CASSLVPVGETQYF.

The CDR3 DNA reads TGTGCCAGCAGCTTGGGCCACAGGGCCAACACCGGGGAGCTGTTTTTT. Residues: CASSLGHRANTGELFF. The chain is built from TRBV5-4 and TRBJ2-2; D may be TRBD1 (6 bases). With 0 bases removed from V and 2 bases from J, the gap between germline ends came to 11 bases. Looked up from germline, CDR1 is SGHNT and CDR2 is YYREEE (reference sequence). The CDR3 contains 16 residues.

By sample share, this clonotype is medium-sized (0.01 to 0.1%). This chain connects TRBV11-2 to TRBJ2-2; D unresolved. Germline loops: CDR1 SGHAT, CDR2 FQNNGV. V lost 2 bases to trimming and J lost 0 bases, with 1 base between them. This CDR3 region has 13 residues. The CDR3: CASSLTNTGELFF. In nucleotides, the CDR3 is TGTGCCAGCAGCTTAACGAACACCGGGGAGCTGTTTTTT.

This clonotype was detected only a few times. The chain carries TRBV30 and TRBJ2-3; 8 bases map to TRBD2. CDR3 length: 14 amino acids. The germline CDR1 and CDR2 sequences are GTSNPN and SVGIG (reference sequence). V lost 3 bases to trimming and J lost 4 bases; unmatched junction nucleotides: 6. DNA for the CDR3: TGTGCCTGGAGGAAAGCGGGAGCCGCAGATACGCAGTATTTT. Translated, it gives CAWRKAGAADTQYF. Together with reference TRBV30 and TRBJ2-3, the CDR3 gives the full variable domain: SQTIHQWPATLVQPVGSPLSLECTVEGTSNPNLYWYRQAAGRGLQLLFYSVGIGQISSEVPQNLSASRPQDRQFILSSKKLLLSDSGFYLCAWRKAGAADTQYFGPGTRLTVL.

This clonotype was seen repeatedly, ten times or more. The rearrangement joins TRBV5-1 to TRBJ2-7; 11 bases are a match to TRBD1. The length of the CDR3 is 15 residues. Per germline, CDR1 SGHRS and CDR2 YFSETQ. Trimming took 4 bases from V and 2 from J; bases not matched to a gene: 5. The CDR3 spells CASSPGQGETYEQYF. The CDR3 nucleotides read TGCGCCAGCAGCCCGGGACAGGGGGAGACCTACGAGCAGTACTTC.

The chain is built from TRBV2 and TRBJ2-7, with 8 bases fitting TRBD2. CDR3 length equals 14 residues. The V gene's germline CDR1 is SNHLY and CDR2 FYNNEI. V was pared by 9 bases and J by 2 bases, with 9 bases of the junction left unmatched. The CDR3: CASSTSARTYEQYF. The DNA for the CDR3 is TGTGCCAGTTCGACTAGCGCACGAACCTACGAGCAGTACTTC.

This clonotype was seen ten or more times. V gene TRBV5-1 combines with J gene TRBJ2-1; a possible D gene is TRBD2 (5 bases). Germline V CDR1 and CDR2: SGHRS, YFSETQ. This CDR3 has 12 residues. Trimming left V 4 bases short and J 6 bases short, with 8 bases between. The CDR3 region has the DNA TGCGCCAGCAGCCCGGCGGGCAATGAGCAGTTCTTC. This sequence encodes CASSPAGNEQFF.

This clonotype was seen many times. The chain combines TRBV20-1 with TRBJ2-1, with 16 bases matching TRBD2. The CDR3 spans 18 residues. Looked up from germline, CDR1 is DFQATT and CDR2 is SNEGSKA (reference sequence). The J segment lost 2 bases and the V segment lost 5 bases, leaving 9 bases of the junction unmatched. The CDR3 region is CSAPRRGLAGGPYNEQFF. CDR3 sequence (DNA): TGCAGTGCTCCACGACGGGGACTAGCGGGAGGGCCCTACAATGAGCAGTTCTTC.